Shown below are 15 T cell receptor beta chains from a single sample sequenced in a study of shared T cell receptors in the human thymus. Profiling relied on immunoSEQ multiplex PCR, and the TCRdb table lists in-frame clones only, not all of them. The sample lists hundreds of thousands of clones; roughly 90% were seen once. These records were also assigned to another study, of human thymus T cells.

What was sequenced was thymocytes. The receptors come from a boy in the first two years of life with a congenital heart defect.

Here the CDR3 DNA reads TGTGCCAGCACCTCGGGAGGGACAAACTCCTACGAGCAGTACTTC. It translates to CASTSGGTNSYEQYF. The chain joins TRBV6-5 to TRBJ2-5; 8 nucleotides agree with TRBD2. The J call is doubtful: the DNA matches TRBJ2-7 better. Germline V gene lookup returns CDR1 MNHEY and CDR2 SVGAGI. The CDR3 has 15 amino acids.

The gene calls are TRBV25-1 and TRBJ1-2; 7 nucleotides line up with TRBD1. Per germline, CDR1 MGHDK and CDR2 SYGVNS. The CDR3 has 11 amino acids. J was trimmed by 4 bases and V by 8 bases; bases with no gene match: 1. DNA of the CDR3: TGTGCCAGCGGGGACAGCTATGGCTACACCTTC. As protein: CASGDSYGYTF.

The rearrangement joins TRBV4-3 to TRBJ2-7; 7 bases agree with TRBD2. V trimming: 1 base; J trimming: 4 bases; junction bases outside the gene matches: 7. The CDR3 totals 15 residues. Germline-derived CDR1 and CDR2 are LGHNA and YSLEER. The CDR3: CASSQVREGFYEQYF. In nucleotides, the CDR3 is TGCGCCAGCAGCCAAGTGAGGGAGGGCTTTTACGAGCAGTACTTC.

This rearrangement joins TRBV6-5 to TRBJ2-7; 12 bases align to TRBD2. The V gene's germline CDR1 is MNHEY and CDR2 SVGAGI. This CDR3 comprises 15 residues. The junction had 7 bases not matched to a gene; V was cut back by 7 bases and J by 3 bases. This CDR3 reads CASTLTSGSLYEQYF. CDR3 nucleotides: TGTGCCAGCACCCTGACTAGCGGGAGCCTCTACGAGCAGTACTTC.

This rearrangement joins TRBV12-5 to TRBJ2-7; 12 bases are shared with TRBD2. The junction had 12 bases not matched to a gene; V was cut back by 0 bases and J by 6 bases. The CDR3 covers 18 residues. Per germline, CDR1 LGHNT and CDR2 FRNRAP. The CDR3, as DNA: TGTGCTAGTGGTTTGGTAAAGGTCGGGACTAGCGGGCGTCGCGAGCAGTACTTC. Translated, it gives CASGLVKVGTSGRREQYF.

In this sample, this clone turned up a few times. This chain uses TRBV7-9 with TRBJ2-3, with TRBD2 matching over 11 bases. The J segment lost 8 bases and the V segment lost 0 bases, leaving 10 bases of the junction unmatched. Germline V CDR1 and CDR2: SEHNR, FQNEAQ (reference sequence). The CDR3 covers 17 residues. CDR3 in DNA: TGTGCCAGCAGCTTAGCTCCCAAACTAGCGGGAGACCCTACGCAGTATTTT. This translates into CASSLAPKLAGDPTQYF.

In DNA form, the CDR3 reads TGCGCCAGCAGTGACAGCGGGGGGCCCAATGAGCAGTTCTTC. Protein: CASSDSGGPNEQFF. The rearrangement joins TRBV10-1 to TRBJ2-1; 9 nucleotides match TRBD2. CDR1 and CDR2 from the germline V gene are WNHNN and SYGVQD (reference sequence). V dropped 3 bases and J dropped 6; count of bases not matched to a gene: 3. The CDR3 is 14 residues long.

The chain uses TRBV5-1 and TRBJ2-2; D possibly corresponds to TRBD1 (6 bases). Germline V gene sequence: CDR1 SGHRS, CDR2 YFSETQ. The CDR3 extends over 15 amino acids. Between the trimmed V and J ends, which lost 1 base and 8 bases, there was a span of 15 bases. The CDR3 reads CASSLSPAQGGELFF. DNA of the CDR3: TGCGCCAGCAGCTTGAGCCCGGCTCAGGGGGGGGAGCTGTTTTTT.

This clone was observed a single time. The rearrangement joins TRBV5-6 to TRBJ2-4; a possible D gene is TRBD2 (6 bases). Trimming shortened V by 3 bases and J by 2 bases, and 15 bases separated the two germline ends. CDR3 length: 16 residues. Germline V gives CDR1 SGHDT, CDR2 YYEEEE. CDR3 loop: CASSCGTARSKNIQYF. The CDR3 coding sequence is TGTGCCAGCAGCTGCGGGACCGCGAGATCCAAAAACATTCAGTACTTC.

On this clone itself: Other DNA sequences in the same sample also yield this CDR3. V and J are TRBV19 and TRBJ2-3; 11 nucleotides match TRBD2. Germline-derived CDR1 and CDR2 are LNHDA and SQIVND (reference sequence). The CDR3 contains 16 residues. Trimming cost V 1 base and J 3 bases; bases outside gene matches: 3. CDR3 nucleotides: TGTGCCAGTAGTATAGGAACTAGCGGGAGAACAGATACGCAGTATTTT. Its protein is CASSIGTSGRTDTQYF.

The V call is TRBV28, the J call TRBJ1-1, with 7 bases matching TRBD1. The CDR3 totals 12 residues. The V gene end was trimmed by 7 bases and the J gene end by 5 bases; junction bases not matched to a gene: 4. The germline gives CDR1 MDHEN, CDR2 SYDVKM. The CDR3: CASTPTGTEAFF. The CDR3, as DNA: TGTGCCAGCACCCCGACAGGGACTGAAGCTTTCTTT.

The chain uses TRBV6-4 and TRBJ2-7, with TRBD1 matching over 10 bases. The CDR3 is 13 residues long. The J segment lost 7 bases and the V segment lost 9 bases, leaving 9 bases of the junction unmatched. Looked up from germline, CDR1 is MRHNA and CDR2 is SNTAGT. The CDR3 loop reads CARVVGQGKEQYF. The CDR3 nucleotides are TGTGCCAGAGTCGTGGGACAGGGGAAAGAGCAGTACTTC.

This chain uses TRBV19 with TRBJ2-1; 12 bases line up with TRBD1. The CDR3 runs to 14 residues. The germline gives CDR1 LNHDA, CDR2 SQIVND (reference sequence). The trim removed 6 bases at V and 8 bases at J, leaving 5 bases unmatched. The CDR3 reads CASRAGTGGDEQFF. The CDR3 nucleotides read TGTGCCAGTAGGGCCGGGACAGGGGGCGATGAGCAGTTCTTC.

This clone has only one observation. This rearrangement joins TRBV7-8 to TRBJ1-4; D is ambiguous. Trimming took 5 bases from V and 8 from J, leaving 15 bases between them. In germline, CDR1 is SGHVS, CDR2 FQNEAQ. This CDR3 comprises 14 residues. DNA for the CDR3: TGTGCCAGCAGCCCCCGTGTTAAGAGGGAAAAACTGTTTTTT. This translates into CASSPRVKREKLFF.

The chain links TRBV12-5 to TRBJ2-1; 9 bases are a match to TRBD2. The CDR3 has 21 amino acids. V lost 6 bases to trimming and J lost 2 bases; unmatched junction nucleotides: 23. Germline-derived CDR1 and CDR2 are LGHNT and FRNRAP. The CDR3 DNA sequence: TGTGCTAGTGGCCCCACCCCGGACTCGCGACTAGCGGCATTGACCTACAATGAGCAGTTCTTC. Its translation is CASGPTPDSRLAALTYNEQFF.